This T cell receptor (beta chain) was profiled in a study of vaccination and CD4 T cells after COVID-19. Study details: In the control cultures, a CEFX pool, an HIV-1 Nef pool, or no peptide was supplied. Broader study findings: 304 of 307 vaccine-specific clones from convalescent patients were spike mono-reactive.

The Oncomine TCR Beta short-read assay generated sequence data from the DNA of cultured CD4+ T cells. MiXCR was run by TCRdb on the PCR reads, yielding one entry per CDR3 protein. The data hold around 16,000 distinct CDR3 sequences, with about 59% observed a single time. Time point reported: late sampling 161 to 241 days after vaccination in three convalescent patients. Treatment given: roughly ten-day PBMC culture with coronavirus spike peptide pools or control peptides (ViraFEST assay). This clonotype was counted a few times. The antigen remains unidentified. Sequenced here: CD4+ T cells from blood, cultured in vitro, sampled about 7 months after SARS-CoV-2 vaccination. This TCR came from a human donor who had recovered from COVID-19.

The CDR3 loop is CSARGPYGYTF. CDR3 bases: TGCAGTGCTAGGGGTCCCTATGGCTACACCTTC. The gene calls are TRBV20-1 and TRBJ1-2; D call uncertain. The CDR3 covers 11 residues. Germline V gene data show CDR1 as DFQATT and CDR2 as SNEGSKA (reference sequence). Trimming left V 3 bases short and J 4 bases short, with 6 bases between.